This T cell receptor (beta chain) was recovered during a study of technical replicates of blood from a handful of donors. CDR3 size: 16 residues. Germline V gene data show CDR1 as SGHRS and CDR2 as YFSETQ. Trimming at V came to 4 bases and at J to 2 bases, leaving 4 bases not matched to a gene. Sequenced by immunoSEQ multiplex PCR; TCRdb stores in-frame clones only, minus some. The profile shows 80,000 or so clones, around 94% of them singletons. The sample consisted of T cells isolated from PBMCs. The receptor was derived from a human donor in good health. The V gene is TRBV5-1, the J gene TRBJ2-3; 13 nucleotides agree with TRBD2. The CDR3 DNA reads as TGCGCCAGCAGCAGGGGGACTAGCGGGAACACAGATACGCAGTATTTT. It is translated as CASSRGTSGNTDTQYF.